This T cell receptor (beta chain) was observed in a study of shared clonotypes between healthy human individuals. Study-level background: Three CD4 naive, three CD4 memory, two CD8 naive and one CD8 memory plate were used per donor. General study findings and limits: Only blood samples were collected, and tissue repertoires likely differ.

Of note for this clone: The target antigen is unknown. This sample also contains other DNA sequences that code for the same CDR3.

All donors were Caucasian adults living in Nashville, Tennessee. Replicate sorted-subset PCRs were loaded with 150 to 250 ng DNA, about 30,000 T cell genomes. Measured with immunoSEQ multiplex PCR; TCRdb has only the in-frame clones, and not every one. The sample has 1,400,000 or so clones; approximately 98.5% are singletons. The V segment lost 2 bases and the J segment 5 bases; nucleotides outside the gene matches: 5. The CDR3 loop spans 13 amino acids. Per the germline V gene, CDR1 is GTSNPN and CDR2 is SVGIG (reference sequence). The sequenced sample consisted of naive CD4+ T cells sorted from blood. The subset: CD45RA+ positively selected. The clonotype comes from a young man in good health. This chain joins TRBV30 and TRBJ1-1; 7 bases map to TRBD1. CDR3 amino acids: CAWSRQGGTEAFF. The CDR3 DNA sequence: TGTGCCTGGAGTCGACAGGGAGGGACTGAAGCTTTCTTT.